A selection of T cell receptor beta chains follows, all from one sample in a study of blood T cell repertoires in COVID-19. The method was immunoSEQ multiplex PCR; TCRdb's version includes in-frame clones alone and lacks a portion of them. The sample gives about 400,000 clones, roughly 90% of which show up once; 1.2% is in the top ten. Sequencing used peripheral blood. These receptors were obtained from a man aged 35-49 years with acute or convalescent COVID-19. Each CDR3 is given with its conserved first and last residue. A D gene is named only where the DNA matches it firmly. Clone size appears in some rows only: once, few, many, or a class for an expanded clone.

j_call: TRBJ2-3; d_call: -; v_call: TRBV7-3; clone_size: once; cdr3_length: 14; cdr3_nt: TGTGCCAGCAGCTTAGCGGGGTTCACAGATACGCAGTATTTT; cdr3_aa: CASSLAGFTDTQYF
j_call: TRBJ1-2; d_call: TRBD1; v_call: TRBV5-8; clone_size: once; cdr3_length: 14; cdr3_nt: TGTGCCAGCAGCTTGGCAGGGGGCGGCTATGGCTACACCTTC; cdr3_aa: CASSLAGGGYGYTF
j_call: TRBJ1-4; d_call: TRBD1; v_call: TRBV10-3; clone_size: few; cdr3_length: 13; cdr3_nt: TGTGCCATCAAGCCGGGACAGGGGGAAAAACTGTTTTTT; cdr3_aa: CAIKPGQGEKLFF
j_call: TRBJ1-1; d_call: TRBD1; v_call: TRBV7-6; clone_size: -; cdr3_length: 15; cdr3_nt: TGTGCCAGCAGCTTAGCGGGACAGGGGAACACTGAAGCTTTCTTT; cdr3_aa: CASSLAGQGNTEAFF
j_call: TRBJ1-2; d_call: TRBD1; v_call: TRBV9; clone_size: -; cdr3_length: 12; cdr3_nt: TGTGCCAGCAGCGTTACAGGGGGTGGCTACACCTTC; cdr3_aa: CASSVTGGGYTF
j_call: TRBJ2-7; d_call: TRBD2; v_call: TRBV28; clone_size: -; cdr3_length: 14; cdr3_nt: TGTGCCAGCAGGCTCCGCAGCGGGATTGACGAGCAGTACTTC; cdr3_aa: CASRLRSGIDEQYF
j_call: TRBJ2-1; d_call: TRBD1; v_call: TRBV19; clone_size: -; cdr3_length: 15; cdr3_nt: TGTGCCAGTAGAGATAGGGACAGGGGGTACAATGAGCAGTTCTTC; cdr3_aa: CASRDRDRGYNEQFF
j_call: TRBJ2-7; d_call: -; v_call: TRBV28; clone_size: -; cdr3_length: 14; cdr3_nt: TGTGCCAGCAGTCCTCAGATAAGCTCCTACGAGCAGTACTTC; cdr3_aa: CASSPQISSYEQYF
j_call: TRBJ1-1; d_call: -; v_call: TRBV6-1; clone_size: -; cdr3_length: 15; cdr3_nt: TGTGCCAGCAGTGAAGCGCTGCTGCGGGTGACTGAAGCTTTCTTT; cdr3_aa: CASSEALLRVTEAFF
j_call: TRBJ1-3; d_call: TRBD1; v_call: TRBV3-1/TRBV3-2; clone_size: -; cdr3_length: 15; cdr3_nt: TGTGCCAGCAGCCAAGACAGGGGGGACGGAAACACCATATATTTT; cdr3_aa: CASSQDRGDGNTIYF
j_call: TRBJ1-5; d_call: TRBD1; v_call: TRBV12-3/TRBV12-4; clone_size: -; cdr3_length: 13; cdr3_nt: TGTGCCAGCAAATCTCCCGGGACAGGGGTTCAGCATTTT; cdr3_aa: CASKSPGTGVQHF